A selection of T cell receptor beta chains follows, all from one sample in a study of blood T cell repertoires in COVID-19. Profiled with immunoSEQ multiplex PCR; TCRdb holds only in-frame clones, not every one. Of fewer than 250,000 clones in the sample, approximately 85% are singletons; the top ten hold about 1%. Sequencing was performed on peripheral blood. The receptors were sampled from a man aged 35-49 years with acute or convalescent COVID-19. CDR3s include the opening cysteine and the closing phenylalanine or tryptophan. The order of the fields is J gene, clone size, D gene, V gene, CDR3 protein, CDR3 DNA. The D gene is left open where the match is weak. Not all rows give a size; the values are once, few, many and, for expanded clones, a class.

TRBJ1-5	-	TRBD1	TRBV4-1	CASSREQGANQPQHF	TGCGCCAGCAGCCGAGAACAGGGGGCCAATCAGCCCCAGCATTTT
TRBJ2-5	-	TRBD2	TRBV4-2	CASSQGLAGARETQYF	TGTGCCAGCAGCCAAGGGCTAGCGGGGGCACGAGAGACCCAGTACTTC
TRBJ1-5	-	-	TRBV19	CASNLGGENQPQHF	TGTGCCAGTAATTTAGGGGGTGAAAATCAGCCCCAGCATTTT
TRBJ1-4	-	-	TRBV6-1	CASSLGGTNEKLFF	TGTGCCAGCAGTCTAGGAGGTACCAATGAAAAACTGTTTTTT
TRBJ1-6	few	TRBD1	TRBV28	CASSLGQGPSPLHF	TGTGCCAGCAGTTTAGGACAGGGACCATCACCCCTCCACTTT
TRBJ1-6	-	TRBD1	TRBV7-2	CASSTRTGSSYNSPLHF	TGTGCCAGCAGCACCCGGACAGGGAGCTCCTATAATTCACCCCTCCACTTT
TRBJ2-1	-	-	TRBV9	CASSVVGATYNEQFF	TGTGCCAGCAGCGTAGTGGGGGCCACCTACAATGAGCAGTTCTTC
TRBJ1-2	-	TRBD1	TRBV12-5	CASGGDRDRGVEGYTF	TGTGCTAGTGGTGGGGACCGGGACAGGGGTGTAGAGGGCTACACCTTC
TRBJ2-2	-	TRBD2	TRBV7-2	CASSAPYGGALGGELFF	TGTGCCAGCAGCGCCCCTTACGGGGGGGCTTTAGGCGGGGAGCTGTTTTTT
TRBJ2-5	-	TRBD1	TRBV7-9	CASSLATGKETQYF	TGTGCCAGCAGCTTAGCGACAGGGAAAGAGACCCAGTACTTC
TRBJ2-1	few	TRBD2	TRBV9	CASSTSSGGYNEQFF	TGTGCCAGCAGCACCAGTAGCGGGGGGTACAATGAGCAGTTCTTC
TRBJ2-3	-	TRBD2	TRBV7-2	CASSLGLAGPWHTQYF	TGTGCCAGCAGCTTAGGGCTAGCGGGCCCCTGGCATACGCAGTATTTT
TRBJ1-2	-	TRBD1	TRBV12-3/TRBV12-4	CASSPLQGRGYTF	TGTGCCAGCAGTCCTTTACAGGGGAGGGGCTACACCTTC
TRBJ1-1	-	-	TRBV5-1	CASSFDRQNTEAFF	TGCGCCAGCAGCTTTGACAGGCAGAACACTGAAGCTTTCTTT
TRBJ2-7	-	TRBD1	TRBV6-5	CASSVQGALRYEQYF	TGTGCCAGCAGCGTACAGGGGGCACTGCGGTACGAGCAGTACTTC
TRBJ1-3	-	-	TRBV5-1	CASSPYTIYF	TGCGCCAGCAGCCCTTACACCATATATTTT
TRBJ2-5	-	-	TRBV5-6	CASTQGYQETQYF	TGTGCCAGCACCCAGGGGTACCAAGAGACCCAGTACTTC
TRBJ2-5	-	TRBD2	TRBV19	CASTTSGGETQYF	TGTGCCAGTACCACTAGCGGGGGTGAGACCCAGTACTTC
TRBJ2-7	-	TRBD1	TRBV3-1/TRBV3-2	CASSQMTGVGEQYF	TGTGCCAGCAGCCAGATGACAGGGGTCGGCGAGCAGTACTTC
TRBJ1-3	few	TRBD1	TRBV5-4	CASSFGGPRQGNTIYF	TGTGCCAGCAGCTTCGGTGGACCGCGACAGGGCAACACCATATATTTT
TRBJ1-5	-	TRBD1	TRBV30	CAWGDREDQPQHF	TGTGCCTGGGGAGACAGGGAAGATCAGCCCCAGCATTTT
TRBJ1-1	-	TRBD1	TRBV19	CASSRQGRLNTEAFF	TGTGCCAGTAGTAGACAGGGTCGGCTGAACACTGAAGCTTTCTTT
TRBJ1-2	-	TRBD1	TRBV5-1	CASSRNTGVIDYGYTF	TGCGCCAGCAGTCGGAATACAGGGGTAATTGACTATGGCTACACCTTC
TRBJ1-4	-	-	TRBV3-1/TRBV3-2	CASSQRGSGEKLFF	TGTGCCAGCAGCCAACGAGGGAGCGGTGAAAAACTGTTTTTT
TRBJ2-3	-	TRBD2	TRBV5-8	CASRVYRGGVTDTQYF	TGTGCCAGCAGGGTCTATCGCGGGGGGGTCACAGATACGCAGTATTTT
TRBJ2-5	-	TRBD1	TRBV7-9	CASSQDRGRGETQYF	TGTGCCAGCAGCCAGGACAGGGGGCGCGGAGAGACCCAGTACTTC
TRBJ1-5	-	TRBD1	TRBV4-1	CASSQVLPGGIANQPQHF	TGCGCCAGCAGCCAAGTTCTCCCAGGGGGTATTGCAAATCAGCCCCAGCATTTT
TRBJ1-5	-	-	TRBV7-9	CASSYIQGEEEDQPQHF	TGTGCCAGCAGCTACATCCAAGGGGAAGAAGAGGATCAGCCCCAGCATTTT
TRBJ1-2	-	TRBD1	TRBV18	CASSPGTASGGGYTF	TGTGCCAGCTCACCCGGGACAGCGTCGGGTGGGGGCTACACCTTC
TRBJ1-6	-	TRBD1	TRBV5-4	CASSVDRGQGNSPLHF	TGTGCCAGCAGCGTTGACAGGGGGCAAGGTAATTCACCCCTCCACTTT
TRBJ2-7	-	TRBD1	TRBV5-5	CASSLLWTGVHEQYF	TGTGCCAGCAGCTTGTTGTGGACAGGGGTCCACGAGCAGTACTTC
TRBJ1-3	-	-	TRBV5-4	CASSSPTEAPAPSGNTIYF	TGTGCCAGCAGCTCACCAACCGAGGCTCCGGCTCCCTCTGGAAACACCATATATTTT
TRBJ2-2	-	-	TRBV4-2	CASSPMASDTGELFF	TGTGCCAGCAGCCCCATGGCTTCCGACACCGGGGAGCTGTTTTTT
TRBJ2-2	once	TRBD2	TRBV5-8	CASSPPPGLGPGELFF	TGTGCCAGCAGCCCCCCCCCGGGACTAGGTCCCGGGGAGCTGTTTTTT
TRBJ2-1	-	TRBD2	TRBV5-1	CASSNKGTSAPNEQFF	TGCGCCAGCAGCAACAAAGGGACTAGCGCCCCGAATGAGCAGTTCTTC
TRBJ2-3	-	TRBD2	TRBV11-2	CASRDIRAGERDTQYF	TGTGCCAGCAGAGACATTAGGGCGGGGGAGAGAGATACGCAGTATTTT